This T cell receptor beta chain was sequenced during a study of tissue T cells after allogeneic stem cell transplantation. Whole-study results and caveats: Anatomically similar tissues had similar TCR repertoires within each patient. Few T cell clones were shared across patients, but motif clusters showed tissue-specific shared signatures.

Sequencing used immunoSEQ multiplex PCR; TCRdb keeps in-frame clones, though not all of them. The sample consists of 17,000 or so clones, less than 85% of them appearing once. With respect to this clone: Its matching antigen is unknown. Genes and germline are mouse.

The sequenced sample consisted of spleen. The receptor was derived from a female BALB/c mouse in good health. The MHC haplotype of this mouse line is H2-d.

The part of the CDR3 DNA that was read is TGTGCCAGCAGTGGGGGGGGGAGTGCAGAAACGCTGTAT. This encodes CASSGGGSAETLY. The CDR3 in full is CASSGGGSAETLYF. The chain joins TRBV13-1 to TRBJ2-3, with 7 nucleotides matching TRBD2. The read terminates 1 residue ahead of where the CDR3 ends, so the germline J gene completes it. V trimming: 3 bases; J trimming: 0 bases; junction bases outside the gene matches: 1. Germline CDR1 NSHNY, CDR2 SYGAGN. There are 14 residues in the CDR3.